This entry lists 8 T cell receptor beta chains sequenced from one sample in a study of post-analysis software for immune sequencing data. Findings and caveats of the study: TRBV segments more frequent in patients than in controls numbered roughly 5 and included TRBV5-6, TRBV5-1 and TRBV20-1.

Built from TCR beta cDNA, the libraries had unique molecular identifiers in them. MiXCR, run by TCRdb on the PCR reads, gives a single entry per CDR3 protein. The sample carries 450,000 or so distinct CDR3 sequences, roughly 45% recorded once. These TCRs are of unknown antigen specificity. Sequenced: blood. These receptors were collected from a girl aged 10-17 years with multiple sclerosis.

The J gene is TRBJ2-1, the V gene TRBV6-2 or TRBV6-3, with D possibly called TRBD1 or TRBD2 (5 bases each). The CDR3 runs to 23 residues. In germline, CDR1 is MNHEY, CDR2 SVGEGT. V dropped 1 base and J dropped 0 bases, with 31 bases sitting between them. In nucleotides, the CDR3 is TGTGCCAGCAGTTACTTAAGTAATGTTCATAAGTTCGTCGGGACCAGCTCCTACAATGAGCAGTTCTTC. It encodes CASSYLSNVHKFVGTSSYNEQFF.

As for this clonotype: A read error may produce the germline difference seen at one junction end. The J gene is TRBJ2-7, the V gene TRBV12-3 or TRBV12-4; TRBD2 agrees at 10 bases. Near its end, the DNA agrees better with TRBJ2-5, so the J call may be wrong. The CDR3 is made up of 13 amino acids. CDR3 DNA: TGTGTCAGCAGCGAGCGGGAGGGGGAGACCCAGTACTTC. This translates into CVSSEREGETQYF.

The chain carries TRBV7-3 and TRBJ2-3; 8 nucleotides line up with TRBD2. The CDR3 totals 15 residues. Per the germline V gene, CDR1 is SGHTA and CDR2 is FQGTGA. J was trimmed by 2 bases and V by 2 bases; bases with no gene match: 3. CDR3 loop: CASSLSSGLTDTQYF. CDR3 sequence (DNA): TGTGCCAGCAGCTTATCTAGCGGGCTCACAGATACGCAGTATTTT.

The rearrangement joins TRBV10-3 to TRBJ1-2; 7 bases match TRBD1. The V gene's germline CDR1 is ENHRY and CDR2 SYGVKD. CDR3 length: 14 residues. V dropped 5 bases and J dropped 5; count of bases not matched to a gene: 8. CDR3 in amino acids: CAISYQGTDYGYTF. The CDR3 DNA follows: TGTGCCATCAGTTACCAGGGGACAGATTATGGCTACACCTTC.

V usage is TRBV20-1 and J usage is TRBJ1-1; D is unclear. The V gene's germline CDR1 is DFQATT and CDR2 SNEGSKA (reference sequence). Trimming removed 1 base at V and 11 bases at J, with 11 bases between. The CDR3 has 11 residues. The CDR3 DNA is TGCAGTGCTAGAGTCATGGGTGAGGCTTTCTTT. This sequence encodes CSARVMGEAFF.

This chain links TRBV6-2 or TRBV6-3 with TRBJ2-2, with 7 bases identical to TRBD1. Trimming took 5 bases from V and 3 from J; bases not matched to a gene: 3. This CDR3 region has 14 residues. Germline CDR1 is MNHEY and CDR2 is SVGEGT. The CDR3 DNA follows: TGTGCCAGCAGTGACAGGGCAGACACCGGGGAGCTGTTTTTT. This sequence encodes CASSDRADTGELFF.

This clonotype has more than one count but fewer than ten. The CDR3 nucleotides are TGTGCCAGCAGCCAGAGTGGGACAGGGCAATTAGATACGCAGTATTTT. It encodes CASSQSGTGQLDTQYF. The rearrangement uses TRBV28 and TRBJ2-3, with TRBD1 matching 9 bases. The CDR3 length is 16 residues. V gave up 6 bases and J gave up 5 bases; unmatched junction bases: 12. Germline V gene lookup returns CDR1 MDHEN and CDR2 SYDVKM.

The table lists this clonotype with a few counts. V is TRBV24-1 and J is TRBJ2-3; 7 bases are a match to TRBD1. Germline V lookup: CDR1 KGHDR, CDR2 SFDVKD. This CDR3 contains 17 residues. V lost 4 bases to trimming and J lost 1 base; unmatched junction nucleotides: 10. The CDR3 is CATSELSWDSRTDTQYF. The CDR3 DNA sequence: TGTGCCACCAGTGAACTCTCTTGGGACAGCCGCACAGATACGCAGTATTTT.